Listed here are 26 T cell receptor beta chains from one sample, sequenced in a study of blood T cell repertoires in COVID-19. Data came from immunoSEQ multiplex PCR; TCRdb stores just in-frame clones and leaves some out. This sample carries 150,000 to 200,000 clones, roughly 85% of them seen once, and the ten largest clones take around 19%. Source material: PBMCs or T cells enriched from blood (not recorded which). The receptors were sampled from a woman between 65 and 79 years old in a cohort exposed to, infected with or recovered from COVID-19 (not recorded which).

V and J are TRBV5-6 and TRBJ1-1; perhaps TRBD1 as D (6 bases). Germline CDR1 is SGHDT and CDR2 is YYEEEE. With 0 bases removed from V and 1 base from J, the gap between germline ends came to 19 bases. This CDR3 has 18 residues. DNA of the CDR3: TGTGCCAGCAGCTTGGCCGGGGGGGCTCGTAGGGCGAACACTGAAGCTTTCTTT. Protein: CASSLAGGARRANTEAFF.

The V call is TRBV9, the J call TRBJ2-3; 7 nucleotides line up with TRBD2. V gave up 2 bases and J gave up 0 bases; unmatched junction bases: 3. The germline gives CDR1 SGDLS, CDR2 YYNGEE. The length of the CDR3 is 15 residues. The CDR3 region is CASSVLAASTDTQYF. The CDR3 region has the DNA TGTGCCAGCAGCGTCCTAGCGGCTAGCACAGATACGCAGTATTTT.

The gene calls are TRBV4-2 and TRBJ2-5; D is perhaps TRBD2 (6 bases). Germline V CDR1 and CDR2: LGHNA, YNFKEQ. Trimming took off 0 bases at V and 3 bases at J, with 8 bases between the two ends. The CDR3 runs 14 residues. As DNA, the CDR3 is TGTGCCAGCAGCCAAGATGGGGGGAAAGAGACCCAGTACTTC. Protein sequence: CASSQDGGKETQYF.

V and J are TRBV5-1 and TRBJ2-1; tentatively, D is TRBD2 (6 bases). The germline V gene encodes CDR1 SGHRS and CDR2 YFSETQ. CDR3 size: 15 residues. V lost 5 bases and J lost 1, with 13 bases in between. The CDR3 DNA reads TGCGCCAGCAGTCCCATTGCGGGGTCCTACAATGAGCAGTTCTTC. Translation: CASSPIAGSYNEQFF.

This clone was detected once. DNA for the CDR3: TGTGCCAGCTCCAGGACTAGTTCCTACAATGAGCAGTTCTTC. This gives the protein CASSRTSSYNEQFF. The chain employs TRBV18 and TRBJ2-1; 7 bases agree with TRBD2. From germline, CDR1 is KGHSH and CDR2 LQKENI. The J segment lost 1 base and the V segment lost 6 bases, leaving 3 bases of the junction unmatched. The CDR3 covers 14 residues.

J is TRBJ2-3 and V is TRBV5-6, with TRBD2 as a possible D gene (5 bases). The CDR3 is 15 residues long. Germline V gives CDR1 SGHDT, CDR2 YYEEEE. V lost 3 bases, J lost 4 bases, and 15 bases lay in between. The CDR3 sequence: CASSSALRGADTQYF. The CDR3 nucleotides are TGTGCCAGCAGCTCCGCTCTCCGGGGAGCAGATACGCAGTATTTT.

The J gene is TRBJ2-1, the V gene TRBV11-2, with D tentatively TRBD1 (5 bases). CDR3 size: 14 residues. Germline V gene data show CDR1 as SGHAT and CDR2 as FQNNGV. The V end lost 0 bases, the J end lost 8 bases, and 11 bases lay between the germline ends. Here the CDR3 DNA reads TGTGCCAGCAGCTTAGACCAGGGAATCGATGAGCAGTTCTTC. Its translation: CASSLDQGIDEQFF.

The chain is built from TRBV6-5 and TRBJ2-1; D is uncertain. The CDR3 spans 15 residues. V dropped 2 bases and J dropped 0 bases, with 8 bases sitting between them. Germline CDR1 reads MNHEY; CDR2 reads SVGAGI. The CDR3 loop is CASSYGWSSYNEQFF. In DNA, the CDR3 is TGTGCCAGCAGTTACGGGTGGAGCTCCTACAATGAGCAGTTCTTC.

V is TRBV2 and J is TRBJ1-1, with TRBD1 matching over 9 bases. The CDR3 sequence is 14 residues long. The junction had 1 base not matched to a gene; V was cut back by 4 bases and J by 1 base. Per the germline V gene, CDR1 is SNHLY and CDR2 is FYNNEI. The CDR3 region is CASSVGQGNTEAFF. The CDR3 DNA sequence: TGTGCCAGCAGTGTGGGACAGGGGAACACTGAAGCTTTCTTT.

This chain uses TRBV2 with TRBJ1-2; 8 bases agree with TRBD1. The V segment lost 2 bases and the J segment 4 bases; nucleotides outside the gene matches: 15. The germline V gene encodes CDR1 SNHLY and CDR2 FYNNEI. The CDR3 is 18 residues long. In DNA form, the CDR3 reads TGTGCCAGCAGTGAATCTCTTGCAGGGGGCGCGACAGGCTATGGCTACACCTTC. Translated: CASSESLAGGATGYGYTF.

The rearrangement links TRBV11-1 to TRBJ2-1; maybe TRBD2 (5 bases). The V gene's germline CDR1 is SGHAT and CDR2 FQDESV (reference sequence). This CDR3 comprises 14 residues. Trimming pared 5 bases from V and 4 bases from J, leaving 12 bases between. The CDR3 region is CASSLRTGYNEQFF. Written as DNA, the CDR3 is TGTGCCAGCAGCCTCCGGACTGGGTACAATGAGCAGTTCTTC.

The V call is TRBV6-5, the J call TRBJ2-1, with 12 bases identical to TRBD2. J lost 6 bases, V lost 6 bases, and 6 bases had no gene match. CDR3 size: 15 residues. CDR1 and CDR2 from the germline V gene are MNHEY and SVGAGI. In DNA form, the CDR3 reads TGTGCCAGCAGGCTGACTAGCGGGAGTCTCAATGAGCAGTTCTTC. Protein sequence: CASRLTSGSLNEQFF.

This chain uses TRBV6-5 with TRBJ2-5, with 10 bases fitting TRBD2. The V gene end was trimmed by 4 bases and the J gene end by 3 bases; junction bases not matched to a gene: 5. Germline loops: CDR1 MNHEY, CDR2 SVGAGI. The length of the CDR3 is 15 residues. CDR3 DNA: TGTGCCAGCAGTTCCGCCGGGACTAGCGAAGAGACCCAGTACTTC. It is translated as CASSSAGTSEETQYF.

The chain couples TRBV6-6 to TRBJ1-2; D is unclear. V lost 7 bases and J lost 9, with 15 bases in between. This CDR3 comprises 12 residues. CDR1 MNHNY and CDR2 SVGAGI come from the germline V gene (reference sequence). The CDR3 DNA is TGTGCCAGCACCTGGGAGGAGTTTAGCTACACCTTC. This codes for CASTWEEFSYTF.

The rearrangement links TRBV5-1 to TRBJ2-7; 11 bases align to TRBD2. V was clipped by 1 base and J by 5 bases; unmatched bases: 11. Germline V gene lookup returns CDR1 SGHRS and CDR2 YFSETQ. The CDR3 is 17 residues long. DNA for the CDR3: TGCGCCAGCAGCTTGCGGGGTGCTAGCGGGAGGAGAGACGAGCAGTACTTC. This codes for CASSLRGASGRRDEQYF.

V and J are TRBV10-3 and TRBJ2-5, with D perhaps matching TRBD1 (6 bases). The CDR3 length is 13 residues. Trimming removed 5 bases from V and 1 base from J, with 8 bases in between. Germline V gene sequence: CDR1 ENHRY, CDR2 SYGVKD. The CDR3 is CAISQDSQETQYF. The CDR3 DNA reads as TGTGCCATCAGTCAGGACAGCCAAGAGACCCAGTACTTC.

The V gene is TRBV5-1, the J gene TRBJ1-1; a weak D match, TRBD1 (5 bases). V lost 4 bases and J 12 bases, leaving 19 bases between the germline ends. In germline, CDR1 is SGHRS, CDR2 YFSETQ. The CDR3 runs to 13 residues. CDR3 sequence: CASSQDELDTSFF. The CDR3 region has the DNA TGCGCCAGCAGCCAAGACGAGTTGGACACATCTTTCTTT.

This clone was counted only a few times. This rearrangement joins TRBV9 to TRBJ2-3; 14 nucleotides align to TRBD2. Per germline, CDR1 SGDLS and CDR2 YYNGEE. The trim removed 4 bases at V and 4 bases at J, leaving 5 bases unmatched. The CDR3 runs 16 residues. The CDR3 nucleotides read TGTGCCAGCAGCTCCGGGACTAGCGGGAGTGCAGATACGCAGTATTTT. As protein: CASSSGTSGSADTQYF.

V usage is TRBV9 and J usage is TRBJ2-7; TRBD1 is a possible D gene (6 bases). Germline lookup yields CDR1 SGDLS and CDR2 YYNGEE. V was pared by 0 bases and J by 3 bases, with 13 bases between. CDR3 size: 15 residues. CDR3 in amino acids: CASSVDPGAGYEQYF. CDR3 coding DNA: TGTGCCAGCAGCGTAGATCCAGGGGCGGGCTACGAGCAGTACTTC.

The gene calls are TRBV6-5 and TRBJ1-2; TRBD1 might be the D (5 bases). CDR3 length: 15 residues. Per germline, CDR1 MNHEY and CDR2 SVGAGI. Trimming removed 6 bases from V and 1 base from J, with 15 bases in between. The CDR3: CASRPDTRVNYGYTF. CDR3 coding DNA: TGTGCCAGCAGGCCGGACACCCGGGTTAACTATGGCTACACCTTC.

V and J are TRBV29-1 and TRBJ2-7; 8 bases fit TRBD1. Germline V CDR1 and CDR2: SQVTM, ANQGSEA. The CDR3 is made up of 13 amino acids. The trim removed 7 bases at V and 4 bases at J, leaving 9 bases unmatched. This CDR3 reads CSALAGGDYEQYF. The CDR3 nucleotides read TGCAGCGCCTTGGCAGGGGGCGATTACGAGCAGTACTTC.

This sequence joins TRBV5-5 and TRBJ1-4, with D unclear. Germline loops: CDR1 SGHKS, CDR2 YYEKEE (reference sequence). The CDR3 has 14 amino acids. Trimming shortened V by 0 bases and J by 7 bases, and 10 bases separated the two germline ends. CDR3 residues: CASSLGGLGEKLFF. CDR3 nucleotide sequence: TGTGCCAGCAGCTTGGGAGGGCTGGGTGAAAAACTGTTTTTT.

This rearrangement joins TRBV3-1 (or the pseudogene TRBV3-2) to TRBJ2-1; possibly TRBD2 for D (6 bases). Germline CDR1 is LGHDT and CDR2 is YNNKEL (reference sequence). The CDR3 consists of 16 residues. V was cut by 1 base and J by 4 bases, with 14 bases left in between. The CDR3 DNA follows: TGTGCCAGCAGCCAAGGGTTCTCGGGGGTATACAATGAGCAGTTCTTC. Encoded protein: CASSQGFSGVYNEQFF.

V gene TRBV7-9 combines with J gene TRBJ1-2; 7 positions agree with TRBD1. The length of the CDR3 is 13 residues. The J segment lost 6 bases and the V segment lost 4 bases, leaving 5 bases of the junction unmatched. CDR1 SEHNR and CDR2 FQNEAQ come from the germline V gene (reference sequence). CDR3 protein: CASSSTGEHGYTF. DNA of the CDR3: TGTGCCAGCAGCTCAACAGGGGAGCATGGCTACACCTTC.

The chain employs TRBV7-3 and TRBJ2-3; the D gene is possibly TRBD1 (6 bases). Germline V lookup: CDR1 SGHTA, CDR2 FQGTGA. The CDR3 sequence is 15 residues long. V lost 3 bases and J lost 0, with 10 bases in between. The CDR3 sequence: CASSFRGQSTDTQYF. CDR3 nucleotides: TGTGCCAGCAGCTTTCGAGGACAGAGCACAGATACGCAGTATTTT. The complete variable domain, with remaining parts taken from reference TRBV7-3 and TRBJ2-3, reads GAGVSQTPSNKVTEKGKYVELRCDPISGHTALYWYRQSLGQGPEFLIYFQGTGAADDSGLPNDRFFAVRPEGSVSTLKIQRTERGDSAVYLCASSFRGQSTDTQYFGPGTRLTVL.

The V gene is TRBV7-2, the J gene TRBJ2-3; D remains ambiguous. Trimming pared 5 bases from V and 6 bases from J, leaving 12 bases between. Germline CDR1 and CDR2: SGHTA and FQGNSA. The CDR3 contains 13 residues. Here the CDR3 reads CASSPDFEDTQYF. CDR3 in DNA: TGTGCCAGCAGCCCAGACTTTGAGGATACGCAGTATTTT. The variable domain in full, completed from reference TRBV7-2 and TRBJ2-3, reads GAGVSQSPSNKVTEKGKDVELRCDPISGHTALYWYRQSLGQGLEFLIYFQGNSAPDKSGLPSDRFSAERTGGSVSTLTIQRTQQEDSAVYLCASSPDFEDTQYFGPGTRLTVL.